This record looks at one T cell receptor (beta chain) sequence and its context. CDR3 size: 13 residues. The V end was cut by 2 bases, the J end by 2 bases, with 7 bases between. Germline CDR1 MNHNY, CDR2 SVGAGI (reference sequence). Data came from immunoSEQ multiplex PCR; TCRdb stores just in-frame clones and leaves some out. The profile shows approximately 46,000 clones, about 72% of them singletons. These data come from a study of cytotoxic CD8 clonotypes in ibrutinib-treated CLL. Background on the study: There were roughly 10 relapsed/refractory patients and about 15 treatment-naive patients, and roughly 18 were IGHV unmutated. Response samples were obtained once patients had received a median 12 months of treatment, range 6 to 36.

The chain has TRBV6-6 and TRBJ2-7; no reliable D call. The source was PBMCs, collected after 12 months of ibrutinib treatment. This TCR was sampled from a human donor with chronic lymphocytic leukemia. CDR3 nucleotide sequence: TGTGCCAGCAGTTACGAGCTAACCTACGAGCAGTACTTC. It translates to CASSYELTYEQYF.